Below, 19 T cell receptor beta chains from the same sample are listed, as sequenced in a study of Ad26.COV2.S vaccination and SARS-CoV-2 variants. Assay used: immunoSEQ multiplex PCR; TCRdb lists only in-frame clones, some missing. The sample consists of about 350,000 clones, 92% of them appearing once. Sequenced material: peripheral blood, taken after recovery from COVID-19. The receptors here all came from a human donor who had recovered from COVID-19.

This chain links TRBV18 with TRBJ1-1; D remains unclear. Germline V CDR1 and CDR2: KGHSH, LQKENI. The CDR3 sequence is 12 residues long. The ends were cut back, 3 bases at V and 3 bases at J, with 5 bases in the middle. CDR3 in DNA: TGTGCCAGCTCACCCGAGCACACTGAAGCTTTCTTT. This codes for CASSPEHTEAFF.

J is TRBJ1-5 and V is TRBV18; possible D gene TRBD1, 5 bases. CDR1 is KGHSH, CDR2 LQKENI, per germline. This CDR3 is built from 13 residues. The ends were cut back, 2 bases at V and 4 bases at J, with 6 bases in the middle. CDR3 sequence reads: CASSPGGNQPQHF. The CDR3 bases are TGTGCCAGCTCACCAGGGGGAAATCAGCCCCAGCATTTT.

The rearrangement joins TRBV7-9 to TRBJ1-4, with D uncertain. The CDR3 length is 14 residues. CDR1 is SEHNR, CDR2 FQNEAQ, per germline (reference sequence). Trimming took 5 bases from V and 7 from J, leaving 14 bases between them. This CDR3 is CASSPGVEGEKLFF. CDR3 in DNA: TGTGCCAGCAGCCCCGGTGTAGAGGGTGAAAAACTGTTTTTT. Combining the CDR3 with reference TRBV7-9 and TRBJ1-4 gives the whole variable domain DTGVSQNPRHKITKRGQNVTFRCDPISEHNRLYWYRQTLGQGPEFLTYFQNEAQLEKSRLLSDRFSAERPKGSFSTLEIQRTEQGDSAMYLCASSPGVEGEKLFFGSGTQLSVL.

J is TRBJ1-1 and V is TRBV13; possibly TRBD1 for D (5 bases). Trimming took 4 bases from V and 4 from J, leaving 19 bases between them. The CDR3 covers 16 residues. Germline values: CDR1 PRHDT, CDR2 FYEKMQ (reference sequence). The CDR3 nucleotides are TGTGCCAGCAGCTCTCCGCCAGGGTGGGATTCCACTGAAGCTTTCTTT. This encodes CASSSPPGWDSTEAFF.

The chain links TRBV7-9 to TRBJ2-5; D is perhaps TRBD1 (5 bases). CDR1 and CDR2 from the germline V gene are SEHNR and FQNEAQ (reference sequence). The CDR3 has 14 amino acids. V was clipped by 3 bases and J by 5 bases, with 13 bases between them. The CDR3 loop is CASSFGQGRETQYF. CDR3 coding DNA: TGTGCCAGCAGCTTTGGGCAGGGTCGGGAGACCCAGTACTTC.

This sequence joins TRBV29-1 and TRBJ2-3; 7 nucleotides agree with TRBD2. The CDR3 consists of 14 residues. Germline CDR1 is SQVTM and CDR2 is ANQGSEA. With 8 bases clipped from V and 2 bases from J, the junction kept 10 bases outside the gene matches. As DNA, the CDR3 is TGCAGCATGCTTTTGGGGGGGACCACAGATACGCAGTATTTT. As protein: CSMLLGGTTDTQYF.

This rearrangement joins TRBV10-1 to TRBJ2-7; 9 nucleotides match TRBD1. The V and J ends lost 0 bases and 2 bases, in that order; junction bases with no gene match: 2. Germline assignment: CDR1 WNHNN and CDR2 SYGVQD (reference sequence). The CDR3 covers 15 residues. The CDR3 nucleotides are TGCGCCAGCAGTGAGTCGGGGACAGGGACCTACGAGCAGTACTTC. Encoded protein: CASSESGTGTYEQYF.

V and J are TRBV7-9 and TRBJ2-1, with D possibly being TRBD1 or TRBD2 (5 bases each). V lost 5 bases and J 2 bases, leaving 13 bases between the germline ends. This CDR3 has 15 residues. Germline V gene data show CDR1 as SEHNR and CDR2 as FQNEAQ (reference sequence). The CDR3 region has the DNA TGTGCCAGCAGCCCCGAGTTGGGGGCCTACAATGAGCAGTTCTTC. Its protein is CASSPELGAYNEQFF. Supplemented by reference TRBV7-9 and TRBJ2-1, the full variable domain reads DTGVSQNPRHKITKRGQNVTFRCDPISEHNRLYWYRQTLGQGPEFLTYFQNEAQLEKSRLLSDRFSAERPKGSFSTLEIQRTEQGDSAMYLCASSPELGAYNEQFFGPGTRLTVL.

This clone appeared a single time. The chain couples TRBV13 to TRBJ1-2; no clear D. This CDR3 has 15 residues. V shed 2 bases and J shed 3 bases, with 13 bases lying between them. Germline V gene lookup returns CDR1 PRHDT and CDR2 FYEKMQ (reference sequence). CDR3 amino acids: CASSLRLHLYYGYTF. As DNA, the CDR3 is TGTGCCAGCAGCTTACGTCTGCATTTGTACTATGGCTACACCTTC.

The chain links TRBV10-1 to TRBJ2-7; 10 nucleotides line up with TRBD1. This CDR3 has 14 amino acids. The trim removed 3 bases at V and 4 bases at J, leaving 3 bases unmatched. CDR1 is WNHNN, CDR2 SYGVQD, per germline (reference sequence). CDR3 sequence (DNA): TGCGCCAGCAGTGACCGGGACAGGGGATACGAGCAGTACTTC. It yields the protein CASSDRDRGYEQYF.

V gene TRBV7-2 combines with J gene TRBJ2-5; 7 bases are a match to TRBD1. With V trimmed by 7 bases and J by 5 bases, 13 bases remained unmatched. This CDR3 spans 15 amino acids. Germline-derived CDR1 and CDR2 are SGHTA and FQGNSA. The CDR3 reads CASNPPTGAGETQYF. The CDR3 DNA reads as TGTGCCAGCAACCCCCCCACAGGGGCCGGGGAGACCCAGTACTTC.

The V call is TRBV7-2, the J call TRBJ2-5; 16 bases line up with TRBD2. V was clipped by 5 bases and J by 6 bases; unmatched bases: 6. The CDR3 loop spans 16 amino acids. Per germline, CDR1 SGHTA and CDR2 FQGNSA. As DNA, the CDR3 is TGTGCCAGCAGCCTTGGGACTAGCGGGGGGGGGAAGACCCAGTACTTC. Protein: CASSLGTSGGGKTQYF.

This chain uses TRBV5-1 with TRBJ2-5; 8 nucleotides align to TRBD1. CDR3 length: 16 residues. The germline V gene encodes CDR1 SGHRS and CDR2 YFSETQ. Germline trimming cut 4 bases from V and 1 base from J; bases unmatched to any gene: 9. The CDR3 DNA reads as TGCGCCAGCAGCCCCGGGACAGGTAACTTCCAAGAGACCCAGTACTTC. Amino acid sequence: CASSPGTGNFQETQYF.

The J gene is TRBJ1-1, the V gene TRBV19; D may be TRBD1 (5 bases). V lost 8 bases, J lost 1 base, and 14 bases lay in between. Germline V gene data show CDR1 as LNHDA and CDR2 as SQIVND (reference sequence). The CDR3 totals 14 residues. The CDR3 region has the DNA TGTGCCAGTTCGGGACTCACAGCGAACACTGAAGCTTTCTTT. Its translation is CASSGLTANTEAFF.

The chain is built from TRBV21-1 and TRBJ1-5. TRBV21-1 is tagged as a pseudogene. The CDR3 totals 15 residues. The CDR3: CASSKARGGSQPQHF. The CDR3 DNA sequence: TGTGCCAGCAGCAAAGCGCGCGGGGGCTCTCAGCCCCAGCATTTT.

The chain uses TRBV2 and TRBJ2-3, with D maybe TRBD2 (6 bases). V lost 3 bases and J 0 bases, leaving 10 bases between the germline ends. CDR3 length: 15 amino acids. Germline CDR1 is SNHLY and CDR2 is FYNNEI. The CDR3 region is CASSDRGGSTDTQYF. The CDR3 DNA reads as TGTGCCAGCAGTGATCGTGGGGGGAGCACAGATACGCAGTATTTT.

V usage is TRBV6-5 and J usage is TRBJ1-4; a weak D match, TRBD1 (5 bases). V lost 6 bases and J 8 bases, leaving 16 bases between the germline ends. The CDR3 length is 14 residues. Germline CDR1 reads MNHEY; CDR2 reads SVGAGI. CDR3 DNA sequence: TGTGCCAGCAGGAAAGGGGTACCGGGGGAAAAACTGTTTTTT. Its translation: CASRKGVPGEKLFF.

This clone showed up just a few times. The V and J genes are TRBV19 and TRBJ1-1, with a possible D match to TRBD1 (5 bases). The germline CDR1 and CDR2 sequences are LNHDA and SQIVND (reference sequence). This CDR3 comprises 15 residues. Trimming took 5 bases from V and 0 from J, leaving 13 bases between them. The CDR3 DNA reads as TGTGCCAGTAGTGGATCAGGGAGCATGAACACTGAAGCTTTCTTT. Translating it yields CASSGSGSMNTEAFF.

The DNA of the CDR3 is TGTGCCAGCAGTTTCCTCCGGGACCTACAAGAGACCCAGTACTTC. Encoded protein: CASSFLRDLQETQYF. This sequence joins TRBV6-6 and TRBJ2-5, with D perhaps TRBD1 or TRBD2 (5 bases each). The germline V and J ends were trimmed by 4 bases and 2 bases, with 14 bases remaining between them. The CDR3 is made up of 15 amino acids. The V gene's germline CDR1 is MNHNY and CDR2 SVGAGI (reference sequence).